This T cell receptor (beta chain) was identified in a study of T cell responses to AZD1222 COVID-19 vaccine. Measured with immunoSEQ multiplex PCR; TCRdb has only the in-frame clones, and not every one. The sample holds some 54,000 clones, nearly 90% seen once. The CDR3 is made up of 15 amino acids. The V and J ends lost 1 base and 2 bases, in that order; junction bases with no gene match: 4. Germline CDR1 SGHKS, CDR2 YYEKEE (reference sequence). The clonotype comes from an adult in good health. This chain uses TRBV5-5 with TRBJ2-5; 8 nucleotides agree with TRBD1. The input for sequencing was peripheral blood, taken on day 0 of AZD1222 vaccination. CDR3 bases: TGTGCCAGCAGCTTGTATACAGGGGGACAAGAGACCCAGTACTTC. Its translation is CASSLYTGGQETQYF. The variable domain in full, with the rest retrieved from reference TRBV5-5 and TRBJ2-5, is DAGVTQSPTHLIKTRGQQVTLRCSPISGHKSVSWYQQVLGQGPQFIFQYYEKEERGRGNFPDRFSARQFPNYSSELNVNALLLGDSALYLCASSLYTGGQETQYFGPGTRLLVL.